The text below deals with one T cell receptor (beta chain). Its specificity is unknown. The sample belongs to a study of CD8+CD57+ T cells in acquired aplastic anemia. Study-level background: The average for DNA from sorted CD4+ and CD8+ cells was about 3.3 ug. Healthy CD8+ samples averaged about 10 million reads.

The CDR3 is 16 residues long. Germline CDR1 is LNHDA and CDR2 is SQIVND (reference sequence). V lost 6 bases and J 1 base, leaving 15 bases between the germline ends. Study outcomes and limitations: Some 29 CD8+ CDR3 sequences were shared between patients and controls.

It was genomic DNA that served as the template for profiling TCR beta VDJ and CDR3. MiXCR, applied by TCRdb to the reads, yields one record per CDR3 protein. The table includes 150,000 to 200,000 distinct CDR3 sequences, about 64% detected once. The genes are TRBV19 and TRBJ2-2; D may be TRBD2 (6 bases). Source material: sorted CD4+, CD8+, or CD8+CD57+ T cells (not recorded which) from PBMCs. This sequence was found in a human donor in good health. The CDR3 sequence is CASRAAGQMNTGELFF. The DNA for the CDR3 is TGTGCCAGTAGAGCCGCGGGGCAGATGAACACCGGGGAGCTGTTTTTT.